The sequence of this TCR beta chain was determined in a study of OX40 agonist ivuxolimab in advanced cancers. This CDR3 contains 14 residues. Germline V gene data show CDR1 as SGHNT and CDR2 as YYREEE (reference sequence). V shed 3 bases and J shed 4 bases, with 11 bases lying between them. With regard to this clone: Its antigen is currently unknown.

Measured with immunoSEQ multiplex PCR; TCRdb has only the in-frame clones, and not every one. The repertoire consists of tens of thousands of clones, with about 74% occurring once and the leading ten covering around 12%. Study-wide findings and caveats: CD4+ and CD8+ blood T cells expanded clonally by week 6 at 0.1 to 3.0 mg/kg. Compared with CD4+, CD8+ T cells on average had more expanded clones. Patients with a partial response at 0.1-3.0 mg/kg had among the lowest clonal expansion. Expanded peripheral T-cell antigen specificity went undetermined.

This clonotype originated in an adult with an advanced solid tumor such as melanoma, head and neck, liver or kidney cancer. The genes are TRBV5-4 and TRBJ2-1; a weak D match, TRBD2 (6 bases). The sample in question was CD4+ or CD8+ T cells sorted from blood, obtained in a trial of the OX40 agonist ivuxolimab. The CDR3 DNA follows: TGTGCCAGCAGCTCACCGGGACTTTACAATGAGCAGTTCTTC. As protein: CASSSPGLYNEQFF.